The 24 T cell receptor beta chains given below trace back to one sample, sequenced in a study of shared T cell receptors in the human thymus. Method: immunoSEQ multiplex PCR; TCRdb's copy keeps in-frame clones and lacks some. The repertoire includes about 660,000 clones, around 89% of them detected once, and 0.0085% to 0.012% sits in the top ten. The same data also contributed to another study, on human thymus T cells.

The sample consisted of thymocytes. The receptors were gathered from a boy less than two years old with a congenital heart defect.

The chain employs TRBV7-8 and TRBJ2-4, with 7 nucleotides matching TRBD1. J was trimmed by 6 bases and V by 0 bases; bases with no gene match: 14. This CDR3 has 18 amino acids. Germline-derived CDR1 and CDR2 are SGHVS and FQNEAQ. The CDR3 DNA is TGTGCCAGCAGCTTAGCCGCCGCGACAGGGTTTTTGGGAAACATTCAGTACTTC. Its protein is CASSLAAATGFLGNIQYF. Filled out from reference TRBV7-8 and TRBJ2-4, the complete variable domain reads GAGVSQSPRYKVAKRGQDVALRCDPISGHVSLFWYQQALGQGPEFLTYFQNEAQLDKSGLPSDRFFAERPEGSVSTLKIQRTQQEDSAVYLCASSLAAATGFLGNIQYFGAGTRLSVL.

The chain carries TRBV9 and TRBJ2-3; 7 bases agree with TRBD2. The CDR3 length is 15 residues. Trimming cost V 6 bases and J 0 bases; bases outside gene matches: 7. Germline assignment: CDR1 SGDLS and CDR2 YYNGEE. In DNA form, the CDR3 reads TGTGCCAGCACCCCCGATAGCGGGAGCACAGATACGCAGTATTTT. Translation gives CASTPDSGSTDTQYF.

The rearrangement uses TRBV7-8 and TRBJ1-6; 7 bases are a match to TRBD1. V lost 7 bases and J lost 10; bases outside the gene matches: 13. Germline-derived CDR1 and CDR2 are SGHVS and FQNEAQ. This CDR3 is 15 amino acids long. CDR3 loop: CASTWGVGTVSPLHF. The CDR3, as DNA: TGTGCCAGCACTTGGGGGGTGGGGACAGTGTCACCCCTCCACTTT.

This chain links TRBV11-2 with TRBJ2-7; 11 positions agree with TRBD2. V lost 5 bases and J lost 2; bases outside the gene matches: 5. From germline, CDR1 is SGHAT and CDR2 FQNNGV. The CDR3 has 15 amino acids. This chain's CDR3 is CASSHALAGAYEQYF. The CDR3 nucleotides are TGTGCCAGCAGCCACGCACTAGCGGGAGCCTACGAGCAGTACTTC.

To note about this clone: The junction and the germline gene differ at one end; a read error may be behind it. V usage is TRBV7-8 and J usage is TRBJ2-5; D is unresolved. CDR1 is SGHVS, CDR2 FQNEAQ, per germline. The CDR3 is 12 residues long. CDR3 in amino acids: CASSLGQEAQYF. The CDR3 DNA is TGTGCCAGCAGCTTAGGGCAAGAGGCCCAGTACTTC.

The chain combines TRBV4-2 with TRBJ1-3; 8 nucleotides match TRBD1. Per germline, CDR1 LGHNA and CDR2 YNFKEQ. Losses at the gene ends were 1 base for V and 0 bases for J; bases not matched to a gene: 11. CDR3 length: 19 amino acids. CDR3 protein: CASSQGSRQGRLSGNTIYF. DNA of the CDR3: TGTGCCAGCAGCCAAGGGTCCCGACAGGGGCGGCTCTCTGGAAACACCATATATTTT.

The chain uses TRBV25-1 and TRBJ2-3, with 8 bases that match TRBD2. With V trimmed by 1 base and J by 2 bases, 5 bases remained unmatched. The CDR3 extends over 16 amino acids. CDR1 is MGHDK, CDR2 SYGVNS, per germline. The CDR3 protein is CASSESLAGYTDTQYF. The CDR3 DNA follows: TGTGCCAGCAGTGAATCCCTAGCGGGTTACACAGATACGCAGTATTTT.

This clone was observed a handful of times. The chain employs TRBV11-2 and TRBJ2-7; D gene uncertain. CDR3 length: 11 residues. Trimming took off 1 base at V and 12 bases at J, with 10 bases between the two ends. Germline values: CDR1 SGHAT, CDR2 FQNNGV. In DNA, the CDR3 is TGTGCCAGCAGCTTAGCCATACTTCGGTACTTC. As protein: CASSLAILRYF.

The rearrangement uses TRBV19 and TRBJ2-7, with 7 nucleotides matching TRBD1. The CDR3 has 14 residues. Germline V CDR1 and CDR2: LNHDA, SQIVND (reference sequence). Losses at the gene ends were 1 base for V and 3 bases for J; bases not matched to a gene: 3. In DNA, the CDR3 is TGTGCCAGTAGTATAGCGCAGGGGGACTACGAGCAGTACTTC. Translation: CASSIAQGDYEQYF. Full variable domain (outside the CDR3, taken from reference TRBV19 and TRBJ2-7): DGGITQSPKYLFRKEGQNVTLSCEQNLNHDAMYWYRQDPGQGLRLIYYSQIVNDFQKGDIAEGYSVSREKKESFPLTVTSAQKNPTAFYLCASSIAQGDYEQYFGPGTRLTVT.

The chain is built from TRBV5-1 and TRBJ1-2, with 7 bases aligning to TRBD1. After removal of 6 bases from V and 1 base from J, the junction contained 18 bases not matched to a gene. Germline CDR1 reads SGHRS; CDR2 reads YFSETQ. The CDR3 extends over 18 amino acids. In DNA form, the CDR3 reads TGCGCCAGCACCCCATACTCAGGGGGATCCTCCCTTAACTATGGCTACACCTTC. Residues: CASTPYSGGSSLNYGYTF.

The chain joins TRBV7-6 to TRBJ2-2; the match to TRBD2 covers 13 bases. The CDR3 totals 17 residues. The germline V gene encodes CDR1 SGHVS and CDR2 FNYEAQ. Trimming took 3 bases from V and 3 from J; bases not matched to a gene: 4. The CDR3 is CASSFWTSGSYTGELFF. In nucleotides, the CDR3 is TGTGCCAGCAGCTTTTGGACTAGCGGGAGTTACACCGGGGAGCTGTTTTTT.

This clone was picked up one time. V and J are TRBV4-3 and TRBJ1-4, with 9 bases lining up with TRBD1. This CDR3 is built from 19 residues. V shed 0 bases, J shed 7 bases, and the junction held 15 bases outside the gene matches. Germline V gene sequence: CDR1 LGHNA, CDR2 YSLEER. The DNA for the CDR3 is TGCGCCAGCAGCCAAGATAGAGAAGGAACAGGGACAGGGTGTGAAAAACTGTTTTTT. As protein: CASSQDREGTGTGCEKLFF.

This clone occurred a few times. This chain connects TRBV6-6 to TRBJ2-7, with 12 bases fitting TRBD2. Trimming removed 6 bases from V and 5 bases from J; junction bases left unmatched: 11. This CDR3 has 16 residues. The germline CDR1 and CDR2 sequences are MNHNY and SVGAGI (reference sequence). The CDR3 DNA reads TGTGCCAGCAGCCCTAGCGGGAGGGCCGGGAAAGACGAGCAGTACTTC. As protein: CASSPSGRAGKDEQYF.

This chain joins TRBV30 and TRBJ2-1; 7 positions match TRBD1. The CDR3 covers 14 residues. Trimming cost V 4 bases and J 7 bases; bases outside gene matches: 10. Germline assignment: CDR1 GTSNPN and CDR2 SVGIG (reference sequence). CDR3 sequence reads: CAWTGQPTGNEQFF. Here the CDR3 DNA reads TGTGCCTGGACGGGACAGCCAACGGGAAATGAGCAGTTCTTC.

The genes are TRBV11-2 and TRBJ2-5, with 9 bases aligning to TRBD1. With 5 bases clipped from V and 2 bases from J, the junction kept 9 bases outside the gene matches. The CDR3 spans 16 residues. Germline CDR1 SGHAT, CDR2 FQNNGV. The CDR3 DNA reads TGTGCCAGCAGCAAAGAGCTAGACAGGGGGCAAGAGACCCAGTACTTC. Residues: CASSKELDRGQETQYF. Supplemented by reference TRBV11-2 and TRBJ2-5, the full variable domain reads EAGVAQSPRYKIIEKRQSVAFWCNPISGHATLYWYQQILGQGPKLLIQFQNNGVVDDSQLPKDRFSAERLKGVDSTLKIQPAKLEDSAVYLCASSKELDRGQETQYFGPGTRLLVL.

CDR3 DNA sequence: TGTGCCAGCACACGGAATGGGCCTGCAGGTGAAAAACTGTTTTTT. Translation gives CASTRNGPAGEKLFF. This chain uses TRBV27 with TRBJ1-4; no definite D call. The CDR3 runs to 15 residues. The V gene lost 7 bases and the J gene lost 7 bases, with 19 bases spanning the gap. Germline V gene lookup returns CDR1 MNHEY and CDR2 SMNVEV (reference sequence).

This chain links TRBV4-1 with TRBJ2-3, with D perhaps TRBD1 (5 bases). CDR3 length: 18 amino acids. V shed 0 bases and J shed 0 bases, with 16 bases lying between them. Germline CDR1 is MGHRA and CDR2 is YSYEKL. CDR3 nucleotide sequence: TGCGCCAGCAGCCAAGAGGGGTTTCGGGCAGGGAGCACAGATACGCAGTATTTT. Its translation is CASSQEGFRAGSTDTQYF.

The CDR3 loop is CASSFGQRGRSYEQYF. CDR3 coding DNA: TGTGCCAGCAGCTTCGGCCAGCGGGGACGGTCCTACGAGCAGTACTTC. The chain combines TRBV5-4 with TRBJ2-7; 7 bases agree with TRBD2. Germline V gene lookup returns CDR1 SGHNT and CDR2 YYREEE (reference sequence). The V gene end was trimmed by 2 bases and the J gene end by 1 base; junction bases not matched to a gene: 9. The CDR3 has 16 amino acids.

The chain uses TRBV27 and TRBJ1-4, with 8 nucleotides matching TRBD1. Germline V gives CDR1 MNHEY, CDR2 SMNVEV (reference sequence). The CDR3 has 15 residues. The junction had 5 bases not matched to a gene; V was cut back by 3 bases and J by 5 bases. The CDR3 loop reads CASSFLTGENEKLFF. The CDR3 DNA sequence: TGTGCCAGCAGTTTCCTGACAGGGGAGAATGAAAAACTGTTTTTT.

Only one count was recorded for this clone. This chain joins TRBV6-5 and TRBJ1-2, with D possibly being TRBD1 (6 bases). CDR3 length: 14 amino acids. CDR1 and CDR2 from the germline V gene are MNHEY and SVGAGI. Trimming shortened V by 5 bases and J by 7 bases, and 17 bases separated the two germline ends. The chain's CDR3 is CASSRAGGAAGYTF. The DNA of the CDR3 is TGTGCCAGCAGTAGGGCCGGGGGGGCGGCTGGCTACACCTTC.

V is TRBV11-2 and J is TRBJ2-1; TRBD2 might be the D (7 bases). Trimming removed 0 bases at V and 9 bases at J, with 21 bases between. Germline V gives CDR1 SGHAT, CDR2 FQNNGV. The CDR3 covers 17 residues. CDR3 region: CASSLERGVSGCGEQFF. The CDR3, as DNA: TGTGCCAGCAGCTTAGAGAGGGGGGTTAGCGGGTGCGGTGAGCAGTTCTTC. The full variable domain, rest sourced from reference TRBV11-2 and TRBJ2-1, is EAGVAQSPRYKIIEKRQSVAFWCNPISGHATLYWYQQILGQGPKLLIQFQNNGVVDDSQLPKDRFSAERLKGVDSTLKIQPAKLEDSAVYLCASSLERGVSGCGEQFFGPGTRLTVL.

CDR3 nucleotides: TGTGCCAGTAGTATAAAGGAGCCGGGGTCCAGGGGAATCTACGAGCAGTACTTC. The encoded protein is CASSIKEPGSRGIYEQYF. This chain joins TRBV19 and TRBJ2-7, with D tentatively TRBD1 (6 bases). V was shortened by 2 bases and J by 3 bases, with 23 bases between the two germline ends. The CDR3 has 18 amino acids. Germline CDR1 and CDR2: LNHDA and SQIVND (reference sequence). Together with reference TRBV19 and TRBJ2-7, the CDR3 gives the full variable domain: DGGITQSPKYLFRKEGQNVTLSCEQNLNHDAMYWYRQDPGQGLRLIYYSQIVNDFQKGDIAEGYSVSREKKESFPLTVTSAQKNPTAFYLCASSIKEPGSRGIYEQYFGPGTRLTVT.

CDR3 sequence: CASSSGDSQSEQYF. The CDR3 nucleotides are TGTGCCAGCAGCTCGGGGGATAGTCAGTCCGAGCAGTACTTC. V gene TRBV5-6 combines with J gene TRBJ2-7, with D tentatively TRBD2 (6 bases). The CDR3 has 14 residues. The germline V and J ends were trimmed by 3 bases and 6 bases, with 16 bases remaining between them. Germline CDR1 is SGHDT and CDR2 is YYEEEE.

CDR3 residues: CASSTPSSGANYEQYF. DNA for the CDR3: TGTGCCAGCAGCACCCCCAGCAGTGGGGCCAACTACGAGCAGTACTTC. The genes are TRBV7-2 and TRBJ2-7, with a weak D call TRBD1 (5 bases). Deletions cut 5 bases from V and 3 bases from J, with 20 bases between. The CDR3 covers 16 residues. Germline loops: CDR1 SGHTA, CDR2 FQGNSA. The whole variable domain, remainder taken from reference TRBV7-2 and TRBJ2-7, is GAGVSQSPSNKVTEKGKDVELRCDPISGHTALYWYRQSLGQGLEFLIYFQGNSAPDKSGLPSDRFSAERTGGSVSTLTIQRTQQEDSAVYLCASSTPSSGANYEQYFGPGTRLTVT.